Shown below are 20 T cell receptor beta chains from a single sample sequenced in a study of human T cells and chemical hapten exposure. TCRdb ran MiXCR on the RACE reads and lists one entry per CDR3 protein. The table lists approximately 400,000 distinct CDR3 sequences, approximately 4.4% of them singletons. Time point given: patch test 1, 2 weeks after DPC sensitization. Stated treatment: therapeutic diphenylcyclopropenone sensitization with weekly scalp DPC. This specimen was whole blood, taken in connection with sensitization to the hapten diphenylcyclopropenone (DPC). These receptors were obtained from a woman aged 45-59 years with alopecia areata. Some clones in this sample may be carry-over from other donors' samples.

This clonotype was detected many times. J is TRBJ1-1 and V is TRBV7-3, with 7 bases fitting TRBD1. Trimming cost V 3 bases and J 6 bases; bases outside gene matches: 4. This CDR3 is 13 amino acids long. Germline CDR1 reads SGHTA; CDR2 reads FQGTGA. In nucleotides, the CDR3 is TGTGCCAGCAGCTTTTCAGGGGGATCTGAAGCTTTCTTT. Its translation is CASSFSGGSEAFF.

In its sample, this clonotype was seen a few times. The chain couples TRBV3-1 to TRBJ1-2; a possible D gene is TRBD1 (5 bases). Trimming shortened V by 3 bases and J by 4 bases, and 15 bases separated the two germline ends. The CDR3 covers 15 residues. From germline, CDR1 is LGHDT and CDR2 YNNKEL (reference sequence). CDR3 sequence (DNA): TGTGCCAGCAGCCACCGGGGCGAGGGAATCTATGGCTACACCTTC. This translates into CASSHRGEGIYGYTF.

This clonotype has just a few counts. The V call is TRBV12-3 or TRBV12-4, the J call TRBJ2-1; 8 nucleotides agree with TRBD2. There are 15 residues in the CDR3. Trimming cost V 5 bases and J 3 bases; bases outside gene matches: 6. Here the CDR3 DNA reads TGTGCCAGCAGTAGCGGGAGAGCGGTCTACAATGAGCAGTTCTTC. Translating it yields CASSSGRAVYNEQFF.

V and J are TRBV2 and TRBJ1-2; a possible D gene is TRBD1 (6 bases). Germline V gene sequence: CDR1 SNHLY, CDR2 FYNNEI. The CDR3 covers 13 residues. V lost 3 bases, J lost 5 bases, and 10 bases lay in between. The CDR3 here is CASSEGARYGYTF. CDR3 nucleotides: TGTGCCAGCAGTGAGGGGGCCCGGTATGGCTACACCTTC. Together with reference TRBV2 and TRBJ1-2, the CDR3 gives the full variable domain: EPEVTQTPSHQVTQMGQEVILRCVPISNHLYFYWYRQILGQKVEFLVSFYNNEISEKSEIFDDQFSVERPDGSNFTLKIRSTKLEDSAMYFCASSEGARYGYTFGSGTRLTVV.

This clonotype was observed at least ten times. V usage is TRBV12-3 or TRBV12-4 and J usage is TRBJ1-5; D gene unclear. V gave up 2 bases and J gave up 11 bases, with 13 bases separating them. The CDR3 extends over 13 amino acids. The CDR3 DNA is TGTGCCAGCAGTTTACGGGCAGATTCAGCCCAGCATTTT. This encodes CASSLRADSAQHF.

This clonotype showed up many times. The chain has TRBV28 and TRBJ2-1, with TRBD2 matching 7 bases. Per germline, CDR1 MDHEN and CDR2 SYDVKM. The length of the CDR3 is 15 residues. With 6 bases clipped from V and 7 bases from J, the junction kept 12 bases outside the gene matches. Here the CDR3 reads CASRLRDYPHNEQFF. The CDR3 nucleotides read TGTGCCAGCAGACTCCGGGACTATCCACATAATGAGCAGTTCTTC.

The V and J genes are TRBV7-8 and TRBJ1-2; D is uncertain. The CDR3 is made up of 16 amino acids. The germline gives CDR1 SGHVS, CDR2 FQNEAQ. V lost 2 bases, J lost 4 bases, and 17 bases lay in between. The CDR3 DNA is TGTGCCAGCAGCTTACCCCAGGAGTCCCCTAGCTATGGCTACACCTTC. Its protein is CASSLPQESPSYGYTF.

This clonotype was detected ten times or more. The CDR3: CASSLRGRGIHEQYF. CDR3 in DNA: TGTGCCAGCAGTTTACGTGGCAGGGGAATCCACGAGCAGTACTTC. V is TRBV27 and J is TRBJ2-7, with a weak D call TRBD1 (6 bases). The V end was cut by 2 bases, the J end by 5 bases, with 16 bases between. In germline, CDR1 is MNHEY, CDR2 SMNVEV (reference sequence). This CDR3 contains 15 residues.

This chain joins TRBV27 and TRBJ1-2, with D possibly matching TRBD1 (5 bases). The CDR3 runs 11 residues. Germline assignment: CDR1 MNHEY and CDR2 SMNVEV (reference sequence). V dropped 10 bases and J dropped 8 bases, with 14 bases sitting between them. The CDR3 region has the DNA TGTGCCACGAGGGGCCTTGGCGGCTACACCTTC. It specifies CATRGLGGYTF.

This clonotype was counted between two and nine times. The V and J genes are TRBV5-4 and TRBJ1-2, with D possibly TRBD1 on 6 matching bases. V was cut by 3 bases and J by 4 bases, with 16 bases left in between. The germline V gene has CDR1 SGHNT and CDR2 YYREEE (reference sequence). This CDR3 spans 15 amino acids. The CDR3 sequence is CASSSGTQALYGYTF. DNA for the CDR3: TGTGCCAGCAGCTCCGGGACACAAGCTCTCTATGGCTACACCTTC.

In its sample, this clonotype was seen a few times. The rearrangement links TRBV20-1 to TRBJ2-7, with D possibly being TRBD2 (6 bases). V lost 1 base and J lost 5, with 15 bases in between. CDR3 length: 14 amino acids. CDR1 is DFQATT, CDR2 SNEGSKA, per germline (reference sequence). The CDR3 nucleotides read TGCAGTGCTAGAGTACCCCCCGGGGGAGACGAGCAGTACTTC. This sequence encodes CSARVPPGGDEQYF.

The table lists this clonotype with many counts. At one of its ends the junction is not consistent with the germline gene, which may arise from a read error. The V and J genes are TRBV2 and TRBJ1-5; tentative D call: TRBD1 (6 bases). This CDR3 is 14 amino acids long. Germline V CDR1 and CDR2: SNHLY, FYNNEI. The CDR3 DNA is TGTGCCAGCAGCGAAGGGGGAAGCAATCAGCCCCAGCATTTT. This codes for CASSEGGSNQPQHF. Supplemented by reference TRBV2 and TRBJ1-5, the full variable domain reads EPEVTQTPSHQVTQMGQEVILRCVPISNHLYFYWYRQILGQKVEFLVSFYNNEISEKSEIFDDQFSVERPDGSNFTLKIRSTKLEDSAMYFCASSEGGSNQPQHFGDGTRLSIL.

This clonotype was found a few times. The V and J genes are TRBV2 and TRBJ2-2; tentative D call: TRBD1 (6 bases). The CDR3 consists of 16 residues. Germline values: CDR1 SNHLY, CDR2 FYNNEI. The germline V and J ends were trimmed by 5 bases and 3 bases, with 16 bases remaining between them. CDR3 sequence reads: CASSPPRGWDTGELFF. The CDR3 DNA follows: TGTGCCAGCAGTCCCCCCAGGGGCTGGGACACCGGGGAGCTGTTTTTT.

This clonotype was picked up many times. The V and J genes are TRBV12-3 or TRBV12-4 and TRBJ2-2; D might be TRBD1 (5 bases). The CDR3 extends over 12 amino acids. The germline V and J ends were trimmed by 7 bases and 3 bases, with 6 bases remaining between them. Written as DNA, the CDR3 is TGTGCCAGCACCAGGGACACCGGGGAGCTGTTTTTT. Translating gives CASTRDTGELFF.

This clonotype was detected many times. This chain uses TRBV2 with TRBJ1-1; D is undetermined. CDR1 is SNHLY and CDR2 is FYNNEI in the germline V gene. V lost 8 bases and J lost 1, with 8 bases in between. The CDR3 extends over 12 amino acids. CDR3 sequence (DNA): TGTGCCAGCGGGTTCGGGAACACTGAAGCTTTCTTT. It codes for CASGFGNTEAFF.

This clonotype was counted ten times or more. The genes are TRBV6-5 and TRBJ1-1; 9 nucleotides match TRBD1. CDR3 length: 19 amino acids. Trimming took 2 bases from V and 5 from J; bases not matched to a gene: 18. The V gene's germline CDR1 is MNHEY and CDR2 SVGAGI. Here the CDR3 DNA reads TGTGCCAGCAGTTACCCCACAGGGACAGGGTTTTTAAGGAAGACTGAAGCTTTCTTT. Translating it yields CASSYPTGTGFLRKTEAFF.

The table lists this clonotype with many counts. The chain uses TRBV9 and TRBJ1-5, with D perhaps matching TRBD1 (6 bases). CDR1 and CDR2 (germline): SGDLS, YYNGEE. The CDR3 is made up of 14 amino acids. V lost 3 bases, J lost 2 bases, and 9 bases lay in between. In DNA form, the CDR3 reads TGTGCCAGCAGCGATCACAGGGGCAATCAGCCCCAGCATTTT. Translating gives CASSDHRGNQPQHF.

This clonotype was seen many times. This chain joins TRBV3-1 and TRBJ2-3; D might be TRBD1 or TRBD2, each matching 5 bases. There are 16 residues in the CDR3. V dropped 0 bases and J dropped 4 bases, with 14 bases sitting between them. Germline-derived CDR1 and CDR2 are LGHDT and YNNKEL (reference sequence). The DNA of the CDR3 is TGTGCCAGCAGCCAAGATGGGACCCTAGGATCAGATACGCAGTATTTT. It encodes CASSQDGTLGSDTQYF.

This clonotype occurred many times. The CDR3 spells CASSLSMRNGYTF. The CDR3 DNA follows: TGTGCCAGCAGTTTATCGATGAGAAATGGCTACACCTTC. This sequence joins TRBV27 and TRBJ1-2; D unclear. V was clipped by 0 bases and J by 6 bases, with 8 bases between them. The germline V gene has CDR1 MNHEY and CDR2 SMNVEV (reference sequence). The CDR3 contains 13 residues.

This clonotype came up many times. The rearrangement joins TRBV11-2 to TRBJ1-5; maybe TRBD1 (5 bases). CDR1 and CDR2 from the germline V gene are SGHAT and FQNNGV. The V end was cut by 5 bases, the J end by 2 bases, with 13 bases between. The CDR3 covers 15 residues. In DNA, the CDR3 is TGTGCCAGCAGCCCCCACGAGGGACGCAATCAGCCCCAGCATTTT. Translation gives CASSPHEGRNQPQHF.